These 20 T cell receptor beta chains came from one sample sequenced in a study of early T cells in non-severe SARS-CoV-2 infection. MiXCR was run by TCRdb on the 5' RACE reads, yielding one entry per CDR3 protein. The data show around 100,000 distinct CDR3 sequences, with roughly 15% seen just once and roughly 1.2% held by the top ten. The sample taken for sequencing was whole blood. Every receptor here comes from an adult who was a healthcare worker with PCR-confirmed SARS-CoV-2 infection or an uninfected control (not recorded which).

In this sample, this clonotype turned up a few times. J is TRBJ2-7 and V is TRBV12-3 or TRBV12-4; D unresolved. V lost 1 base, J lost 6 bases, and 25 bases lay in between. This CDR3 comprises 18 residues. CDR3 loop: CASSLDFTKDAAVGEQYF. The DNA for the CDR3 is TGTGCCAGCAGTTTAGATTTCACAAAGGATGCCGCGGTCGGCGAGCAGTACTTC.

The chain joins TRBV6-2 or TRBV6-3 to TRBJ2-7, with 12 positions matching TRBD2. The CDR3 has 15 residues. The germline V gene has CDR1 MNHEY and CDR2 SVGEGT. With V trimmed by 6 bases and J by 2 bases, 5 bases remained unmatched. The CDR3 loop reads CASRGLAGQPYEQYF. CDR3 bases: TGTGCCAGCAGAGGACTAGCGGGACAACCCTACGAGCAGTACTTC.

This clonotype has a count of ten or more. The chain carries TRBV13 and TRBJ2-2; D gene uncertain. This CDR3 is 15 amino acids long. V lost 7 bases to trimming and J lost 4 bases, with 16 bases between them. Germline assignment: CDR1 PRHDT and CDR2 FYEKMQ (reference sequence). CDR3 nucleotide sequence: TGTGCCAGCATCCTTGGCCCCCCGAGCACCGGGGAGCTGTTTTTT. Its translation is CASILGPPSTGELFF.

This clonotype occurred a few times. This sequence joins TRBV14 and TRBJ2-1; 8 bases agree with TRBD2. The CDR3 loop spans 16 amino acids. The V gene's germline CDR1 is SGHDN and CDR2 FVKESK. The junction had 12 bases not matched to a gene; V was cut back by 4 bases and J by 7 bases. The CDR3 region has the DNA TGTGCCAGCAGCCTCCGTAGCGGGATTTGGGGGAATGAGCAGTTCTTC. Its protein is CASSLRSGIWGNEQFF.

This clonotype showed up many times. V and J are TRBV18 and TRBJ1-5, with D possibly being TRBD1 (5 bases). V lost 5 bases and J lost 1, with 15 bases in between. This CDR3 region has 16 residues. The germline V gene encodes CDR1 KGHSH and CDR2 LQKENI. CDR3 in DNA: TGTGCCAGCTCATCTCTTGGGGCCGGGAGCAATCAGCCCCAGCATTTT. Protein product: CASSSLGAGSNQPQHF. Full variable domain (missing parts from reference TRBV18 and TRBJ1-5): NAGVMQNPRHLVRRRGQEARLRCSPMKGHSHVYWYRQLPEEGLKFMVYLQKENIIDESGMPKERFSAEFPKEGPSILRIQQVVRGDSAAYFCASSSLGAGSNQPQHFGDGTRLSIL.

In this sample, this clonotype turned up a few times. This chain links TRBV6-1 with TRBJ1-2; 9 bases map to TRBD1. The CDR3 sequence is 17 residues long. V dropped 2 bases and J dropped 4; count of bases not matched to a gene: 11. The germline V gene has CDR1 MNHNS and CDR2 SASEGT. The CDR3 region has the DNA TGTGCCAGCAGTGAAACCGGGACAGGGAGGGGTAGCTATGGCTACACCTTC. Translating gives CASSETGTGRGSYGYTF.

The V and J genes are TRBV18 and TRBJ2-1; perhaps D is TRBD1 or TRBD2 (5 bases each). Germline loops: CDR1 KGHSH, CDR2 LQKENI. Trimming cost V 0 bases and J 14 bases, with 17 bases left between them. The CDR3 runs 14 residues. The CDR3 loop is CASSPPVRDAPEFF. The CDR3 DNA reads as TGTGCCAGCTCACCACCGGTCCGGGACGCCCCCGAGTTCTTC.

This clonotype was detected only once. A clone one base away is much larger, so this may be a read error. The CDR3 spells CASSPNYGYTF. CDR3 DNA: TGTGCCAGCAGCCCAAACTATGGCTACACCTTC. The rearrangement uses TRBV12-3 or TRBV12-4 and TRBJ1-2, with D unresolved. The CDR3 has 11 amino acids. Trimming cost V 6 bases and J 2 bases, with 4 bases left between them.

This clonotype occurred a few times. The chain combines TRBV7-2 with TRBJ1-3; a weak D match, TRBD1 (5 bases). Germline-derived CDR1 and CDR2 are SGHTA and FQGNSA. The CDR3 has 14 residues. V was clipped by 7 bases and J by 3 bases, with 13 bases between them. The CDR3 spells CASTPVGVGNTIYF. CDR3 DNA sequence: TGTGCCAGCACCCCTGTGGGGGTTGGAAACACCATATATTTT.

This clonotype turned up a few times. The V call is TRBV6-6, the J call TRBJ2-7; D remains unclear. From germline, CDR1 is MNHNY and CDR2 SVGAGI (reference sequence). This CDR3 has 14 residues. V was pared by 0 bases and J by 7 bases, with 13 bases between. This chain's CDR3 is CASSYSPEGREQYF. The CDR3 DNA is TGTGCCAGCAGTTACTCGCCGGAAGGGCGGGAGCAGTACTTC.

The CDR3 reads CASSLEALWTGELFF. For the CDR3, the DNA is TGTGCCAGCAGTTTGGAGGCACTCTGGACCGGGGAGCTGTTTTTT. The chain joins TRBV6-2 or TRBV6-3 to TRBJ2-2, with D possibly matching TRBD2 (5 bases). V shed 4 bases and J shed 5 bases, with 14 bases lying between them. Germline lookup yields CDR1 MNHEY and CDR2 SVGEGT. This CDR3 contains 15 residues.

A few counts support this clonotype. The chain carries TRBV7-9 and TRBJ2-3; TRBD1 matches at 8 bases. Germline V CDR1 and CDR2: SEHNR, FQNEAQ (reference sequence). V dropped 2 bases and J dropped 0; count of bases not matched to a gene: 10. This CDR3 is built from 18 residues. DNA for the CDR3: TGTGCCAGCAGCTTATTCGGAGCAGGGGGCTCGAGCACAGATACGCAGTATTTT. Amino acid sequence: CASSLFGAGGSSTDTQYF.

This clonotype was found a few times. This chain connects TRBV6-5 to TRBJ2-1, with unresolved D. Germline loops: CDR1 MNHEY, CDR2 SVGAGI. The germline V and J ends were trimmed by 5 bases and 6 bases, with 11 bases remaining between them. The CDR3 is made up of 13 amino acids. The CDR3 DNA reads TGTGCCAGCAGTCCAGGACGGCGCAATGAGCAGTTCTTC. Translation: CASSPGRRNEQFF.

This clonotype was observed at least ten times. The CDR3 coding sequence is TGTGCCAGCAGCCTGACAGGGGTGACTGAAGCTTTCTTT. It specifies CASSLTGVTEAFF. This rearrangement joins TRBV12-3 or TRBV12-4 to TRBJ1-1, with 8 bases that match TRBD1. Trimming took 6 bases from V and 5 from J; bases not matched to a gene: 5. CDR3 length: 13 residues.

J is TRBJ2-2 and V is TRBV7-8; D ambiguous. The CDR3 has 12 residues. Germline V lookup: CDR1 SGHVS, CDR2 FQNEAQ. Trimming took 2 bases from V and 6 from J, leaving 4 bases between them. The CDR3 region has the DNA TGTGCCAGCAGCTTATTACCCGGGGAGCTGTTTTTT. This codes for CASSLLPGELFF.

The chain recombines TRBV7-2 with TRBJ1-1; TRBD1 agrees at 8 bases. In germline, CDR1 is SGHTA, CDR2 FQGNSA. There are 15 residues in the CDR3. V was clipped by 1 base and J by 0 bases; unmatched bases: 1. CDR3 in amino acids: CASSLGDRMNTEAFF. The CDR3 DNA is TGTGCCAGCAGCTTAGGGGACAGGATGAACACTGAAGCTTTCTTT.

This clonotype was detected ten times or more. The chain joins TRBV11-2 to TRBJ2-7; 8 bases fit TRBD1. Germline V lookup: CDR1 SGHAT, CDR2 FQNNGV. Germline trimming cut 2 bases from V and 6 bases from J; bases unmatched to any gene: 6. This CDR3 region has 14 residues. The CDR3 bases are TGTGCCAGCAGCTTACAGCAGGGGGCCCGCGAGCAGTACTTC. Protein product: CASSLQQGAREQYF.

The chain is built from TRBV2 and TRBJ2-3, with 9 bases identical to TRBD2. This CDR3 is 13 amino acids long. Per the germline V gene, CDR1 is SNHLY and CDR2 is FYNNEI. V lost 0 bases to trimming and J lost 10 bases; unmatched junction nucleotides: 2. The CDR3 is CASSEAAGGAQYF. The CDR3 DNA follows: TGTGCCAGCAGTGAAGCAGCGGGAGGCGCGCAGTATTTT. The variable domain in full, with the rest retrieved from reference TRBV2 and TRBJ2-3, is EPEVTQTPSHQVTQMGQEVILRCVPISNHLYFYWYRQILGQKVEFLVSFYNNEISEKSEIFDDQFSVERPDGSNFTLKIRSTKLEDSAMYFCASSEAAGGAQYFGPGTRLTVL.

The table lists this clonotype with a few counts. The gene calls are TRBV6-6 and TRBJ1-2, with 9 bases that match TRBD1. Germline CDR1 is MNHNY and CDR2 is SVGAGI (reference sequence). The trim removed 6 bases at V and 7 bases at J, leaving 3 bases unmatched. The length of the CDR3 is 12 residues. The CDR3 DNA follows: TGTGCCAGCAGACAGGGGGCTGGTGGCTACACCTTC. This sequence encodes CASRQGAGGYTF.

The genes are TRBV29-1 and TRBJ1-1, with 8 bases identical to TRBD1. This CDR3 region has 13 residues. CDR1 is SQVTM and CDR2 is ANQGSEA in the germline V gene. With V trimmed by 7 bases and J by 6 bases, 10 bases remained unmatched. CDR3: CSAVDRAGAEAFF. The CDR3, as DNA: TGCAGCGCTGTGGACAGGGCCGGCGCTGAAGCTTTCTTT.